The next 11 T cell receptor beta chains were all read from a single sample in a study of blood T cell repertoires in COVID-19 (TCRdb year 2020). The library was made by the immunoSEQ multiplex PCR assay. TCRdb provides this immuneACCESS table in a form limited to in-frame rearrangements. Some clones are lacking; in checked studies, under half of them reflect an unresolved V gene, and why the rest are absent is not known. This sample gives almost 350,000 clones in total; roughly 90% of them show up just once. The ten biggest clones cover 3% to 4.5% of the sample. Material for sequencing was peripheral blood. Source of these receptors: an older woman with COVID-19, enrolled during active disease.

The V and J genes are TRBV6-5 and TRBJ2-1, with 10 bases matching TRBD2. Germline V gene sequence: CDR1 MNHEY, CDR2 SVGAGI. Trimming at V came to 0 bases and at J to 12 bases, leaving 8 bases not matched to a gene. This CDR3 comprises 15 residues. The CDR3 coding sequence is TGTGCCAGCAGTTACTCCCCGGCTAGCGGGGGCTCGCAGTTCTTC. This gives the protein CASSYSPASGGSQFF.

The J gene is TRBJ1-1, the V gene TRBV10-3; D unclear. V lost 3 bases to trimming and J lost 4 bases, with 9 bases between them. The CDR3 sequence is 13 residues long. The germline gives CDR1 ENHRY, CDR2 SYGVKD. CDR3 in DNA: TGTGCCATCAGTGAAGGAGGGCGCACTGAAGCTTTCTTT. Protein: CAISEGGRTEAFF.

The gene calls are TRBV4-2 and TRBJ1-1; D remains ambiguous. Germline V gene lookup returns CDR1 LGHNA and CDR2 YNFKEQ. Between the trimmed V and J ends, which lost 3 bases and 6 bases, there was a span of 14 bases. This CDR3 comprises 14 residues. DNA for the CDR3: TGTGCCAGCAGCCAGGGAGTAACCCCGCCTGAAGCTTTCTTT. It translates to CASSQGVTPPEAFF.

In regard to this clone: The germline gene is not matched at one end of the junction; a read error may be the cause. The chain joins TRBV12-3 or TRBV12-4 to TRBJ2-7; 8 bases agree with TRBD1. The CDR3 length is 11 residues. The CDR3 coding sequence is TGTGCCTCGGGACAGGTTAAAGGACAACGCTTC. Translating it yields CASGQVKGQRF.

The chain is built from TRBV7-9 and TRBJ2-1, with TRBD2 matching over 9 bases. The CDR3 contains 14 residues. Unmatched junction bases numbered 7, after V lost 5 bases and J lost 8 bases. Germline values: CDR1 SEHNR, CDR2 FQNEAQ (reference sequence). As DNA, the CDR3 is TGTGCCAGCAGCCGAGCGGGGGGTGGCCATGAGCAGTTCTTC. It specifies CASSRAGGGHEQFF. Using reference TRBV7-9 and TRBJ2-1 for the parts outside the CDR3, the full variable domain is DTGVSQNPRHKITKRGQNVTFRCDPISEHNRLYWYRQTLGQGPEFLTYFQNEAQLEKSRLLSDRFSAERPKGSFSTLEIQRTEQGDSAMYLCASSRAGGGHEQFFGPGTRLTVL.

This rearrangement joins TRBV27 to TRBJ2-2, with 7 nucleotides matching TRBD1. From germline, CDR1 is MNHEY and CDR2 SMNVEV (reference sequence). The CDR3 is made up of 15 amino acids. J was trimmed by 9 bases and V by 2 bases; bases with no gene match: 9. DNA of the CDR3: TGTGCCAGCAGTTTAGCGACAGGGAGCATACGGGAGCTGTTTTTT. Its translation: CASSLATGSIRELFF.

This sequence joins TRBV6-4 and TRBJ1-2, with D tentatively TRBD1 (5 bases). This CDR3 region has 13 residues. The V and J ends lost 6 bases and 10 bases respectively, with 18 bases between them. Germline-derived CDR1 and CDR2 are MRHNA and SNTAGT. This CDR3 is CASSLGGSRAYTF. The CDR3 nucleotides are TGTGCCAGCAGCCTCGGGGGGTCCCGTGCCTACACCTTC.

The rearrangement links TRBV29-1 to TRBJ1-1; 9 bases map to TRBD1. CDR1 is SQVTM, CDR2 ANQGSEA, per germline. V gave up 6 bases and J gave up 5 bases; unmatched junction bases: 7. The CDR3 has 13 residues. The CDR3 sequence: CSVDPGQGTEAFF. The CDR3 bases are TGCAGCGTAGATCCGGGACAGGGAACTGAAGCTTTCTTT. The whole variable domain, filled in from reference TRBV29-1 and TRBJ1-1, reads SAVISQKPSRDICQRGTSLTIQCQVDSQVTMMFWYRQQPGQSLTLIATANQGSEATYESGFVIDKFPISRPNLTFSTLTVSNMSPEDSSIYLCSVDPGQGTEAFFGQGTRLTVV.

V gene TRBV18 combines with J gene TRBJ1-1; D may be TRBD1 (5 bases). CDR3 length equals 15 residues. V was cut by 3 bases and J by 2 bases, with 13 bases left in between. The germline gives CDR1 KGHSH, CDR2 LQKENI. Written as DNA, the CDR3 is TGTGCCAGCTCACCGTACGGGGGGTCCAACACTGAAGCTTTCTTT. Translated: CASSPYGGSNTEAFF. Together with reference TRBV18 and TRBJ1-1, the CDR3 gives the full variable domain: NAGVMQNPRHLVRRRGQEARLRCSPMKGHSHVYWYRQLPEEGLKFMVYLQKENIIDESGMPKERFSAEFPKEGPSILRIQQVVRGDSAAYFCASSPYGGSNTEAFFGQGTRLTVV.

The chain joins TRBV3-1 (or the pseudogene TRBV3-2) to TRBJ1-4; the D is unclear. This CDR3 is built from 13 residues. CDR1 LGHDT and CDR2 YNNKEL come from the germline V gene (reference sequence). The V end lost 3 bases, the J end lost 7 bases, and 9 bases lay between the germline ends. The CDR3 loop is CASSQAASEKLFF. CDR3 nucleotide sequence: TGTGCCAGCAGCCAGGCGGCCAGTGAAAAACTGTTTTTT.

The sample holds a few counts of this clone. This sequence joins TRBV14 and TRBJ2-1; the match to TRBD2 covers 13 bases. CDR3 length equals 17 residues. The germline V gene encodes CDR1 SGHDN and CDR2 FVKESK. Germline trimming cut 2 bases from V and 9 bases from J; bases unmatched to any gene: 10. Written as DNA, the CDR3 is TGTGCCAGCAGCCAATTCGGGAGGACTAGCGGGGGAGGTGAGCAGTTCTTC. Encoded protein: CASSQFGRTSGGGEQFF.